A single sample is the source of the 15 T cell receptor beta chains below, sequenced in a study of immune characterization of retroperitoneal liposarcoma. TCRdb re-derived calls from the PCR reads in MiXCR, one entry per CDR3 protein. The repertoire has roughly 11,000 distinct CDR3 sequences, under 35% of them found once; the top ten carry approximately 8.3%. Source material: tumor tissue. These TCRs come from a male donor with retroperitoneal liposarcoma.

This clonotype has a count of ten or more. This sequence joins TRBV6-6 and TRBJ1-2, with 9 bases fitting TRBD1. With 2 bases clipped from V and 8 bases from J, the junction kept 6 bases outside the gene matches. The germline V gene has CDR1 MNHNY and CDR2 SVGAGI (reference sequence). This CDR3 is built from 14 residues. CDR3 sequence reads: CASSYETGGGGYTF. Written as DNA, the CDR3 is TGTGCCAGCAGTTACGAGACAGGGGGTGGGGGCTACACCTTC.

V gene TRBV5-1 combines with J gene TRBJ2-5; TRBD2 is a possible D gene (5 bases). The CDR3 has 15 residues. The V gene's germline CDR1 is SGHRS and CDR2 YFSETQ. Trimming took off 0 bases at V and 11 bases at J, with 20 bases between the two ends. The CDR3 nucleotides read TGCGCCAGCAGCTTGGAGCTAGCAGTGAATAATGAGCAGTACTTC. Its translation: CASSLELAVNNEQYF.

In this sample, this clonotype turned up many times. This chain links TRBV12-3 or TRBV12-4 with TRBJ1-4; no clear D gene. The CDR3 extends over 12 amino acids. V lost 3 bases and J lost 5, with 4 bases in between. CDR3 in amino acids: CASSLENEKLFF. Written as DNA, the CDR3 is TGTGCCAGCAGTTTGGAAAATGAAAAACTGTTTTTT.

The chain combines TRBV24-1 with TRBJ1-5, with D hard to call. The length of the CDR3 is 12 residues. The V and J ends lost 4 bases and 3 bases respectively, with 3 bases between them. CDR1 is KGHDR, CDR2 SFDVKD, per germline. As DNA, the CDR3 is TGTGCCACCAGTGAGGACAATCAGCCCCAGCATTTT. Its translation is CATSEDNQPQHF.

The chain couples TRBV6-5 to TRBJ1-6; D not certain. CDR3 length: 14 amino acids. Between the trimmed V and J ends, which lost 5 bases and 9 bases, there was a span of 14 bases. Germline V gene data show CDR1 as MNHEY and CDR2 as SVGAGI. The CDR3 reads CASSRTQLGSPLHF. The CDR3 DNA sequence: TGTGCCAGCAGTCGGACCCAATTGGGTTCACCCCTCCACTTT.

The rearrangement joins TRBV14 to TRBJ2-3; TRBD2 agrees at 9 bases. The CDR3 sequence is 18 residues long. The germline V gene has CDR1 SGHDN and CDR2 FVKESK. V trimming: 0 bases; J trimming: 0 bases; junction bases outside the gene matches: 7. The CDR3 nucleotides are TGTGCCAGCAGCCAAGATCCTAGCGGGACCCGTAGCACAGATACGCAGTATTTT. Its protein product is CASSQDPSGTRSTDTQYF. The entire variable domain, with the rest obtained from reference TRBV14 and TRBJ2-3, is as follows: EAGVTQFPSHSVIEKGQTVTLRCDPISGHDNLYWYRRVMGKEIKFLLHFVKESKQDESGMPNNRFLAERTGGTYSTLKVQPAELEDSGVYFCASSQDPSGTRSTDTQYFGPGTRLTVL.

This clonotype is medium-sized (0.01 to 0.1%) by share. The chain carries TRBV6-1 and TRBJ1-6; 7 bases fit TRBD1. CDR3 length: 16 amino acids. V shed 7 bases and J 4 bases; nucleotides not matched to a gene: 10. CDR1 is MNHNS and CDR2 is SASEGT in the germline V gene. DNA of the CDR3: TGTGCCAGCACCACTGTGGGACAGCGATATAATTCACCCCTCCACTTT. Residues: CASTTVGQRYNSPLHF.

Judged by abundance, this clonotype is large. The chain combines TRBV7-2 with TRBJ2-3; the match to TRBD2 covers 9 bases. Trimming cost V 1 base and J 3 bases; bases outside gene matches: 8. Germline-derived CDR1 and CDR2 are SGHTA and FQGNSA. This CDR3 region has 17 residues. For the CDR3, the DNA is TGTGCCAGCAGCTTAGGGGTCGGCGGGGGGGTAACAGATACGCAGTATTTT. Residues: CASSLGVGGGVTDTQYF. The complete variable domain, with remaining parts taken from reference TRBV7-2 and TRBJ2-3, reads GAGVSQSPSNKVTEKGKDVELRCDPISGHTALYWYRQSLGQGLEFLIYFQGNSAPDKSGLPSDRFSAERTGGSVSTLTIQRTQQEDSAVYLCASSLGVGGGVTDTQYFGPGTRLTVL.

This clonotype came up a few times. This sequence joins TRBV5-5 and TRBJ2-1; 8 bases line up with TRBD1. With the DNA end fitting TRBJ2-7 better, the J assignment may be wrong. This CDR3 has 16 residues. Germline loops: CDR1 SGHKS, CDR2 YYEKEE (reference sequence). This CDR3 is CASSARQGRFTYEQYF. The CDR3 DNA reads TGTGCCAGCAGCGCCCGACAGGGGAGGTTCACCTACGAGCAGTACTTC.

By sample share, this clonotype is medium-sized. The chain couples TRBV7-2 to TRBJ2-1; 10 bases match TRBD2. The better agreement between TRBJ2-7 and the DNA end casts doubt on the J call. Looked up from germline, CDR1 is SGHTA and CDR2 is FQGNSA. The CDR3 length is 15 residues. The CDR3 is CASSPDSGRYNEQYF. CDR3 nucleotide sequence: TGTGCCAGCAGCCCAGATAGCGGGAGGTACAATGAGCAGTACTTC.

This clonotype has more than one count but fewer than ten. The chain combines TRBV4-1 with TRBJ2-7, with D maybe TRBD2 (5 bases). Germline-derived CDR1 and CDR2 are MGHRA and YSYEKL. The V gene lost 5 bases and the J gene lost 5 bases, with 19 bases spanning the gap. CDR3 length: 15 residues. The CDR3: CASSLAKEAGNEQYF. The DNA of the CDR3 is TGCGCCAGCAGCTTAGCAAAGGAGGCTGGCAACGAGCAGTACTTC.

This clonotype was counted many times. V and J are TRBV6-1 and TRBJ2-1; 13 positions match TRBD2. Germline V CDR1 and CDR2: MNHNS, SASEGT. CDR3 length: 16 residues. J gave up 10 bases and V 7 bases, and 13 bases lay outside the gene matches. In DNA form, the CDR3 reads TGTGCCAGCATCCCGAGAGGACTAGCGGGAGTCCACGAGCAGTTCTTC. It codes for CASIPRGLAGVHEQFF.

This clonotype was seen at least ten times. The chain is built from TRBV11-3 and TRBJ2-1; 7 bases agree with TRBD2. CDR3 length equals 12 residues. The J segment lost 10 bases and the V segment lost 8 bases, leaving 8 bases of the junction unmatched. Looked up from germline, CDR1 is SGHNT and CDR2 is YENEEA. In DNA form, the CDR3 reads TGTGCCAGCGAGGGACTATCCTACGAGCAGTTCTTC. Its translation: CASEGLSYEQFF. The full variable domain, rest sourced from reference TRBV11-3 and TRBJ2-1, is EAGVVQSPRYKIIEKKQPVAFWCNPISGHNTLYWYLQNLGQGPELLIRYENEEAVDDSQLPKDRFSAERLKGVDSTLKIQPAELGDSAVYLCASEGLSYEQFFGPGTRLTVL.

This rearrangement joins TRBV6-8 to TRBJ2-1; D could derive from TRBD1 or TRBD2 (5 bases each). This CDR3 region has 14 residues. The V gene lost 7 bases and the J gene lost 0 bases, with 10 bases spanning the gap. The germline CDR1 and CDR2 sequences are MNHGY and SAAAGT. The CDR3 DNA sequence: TGTGCCAGCAAAGGGACCATCTCCTACAATGAGCAGTTCTTC. Encoded protein: CASKGTISYNEQFF.

The gene calls are TRBV6-1 and TRBJ1-3; D gene uncertain. The V gene's germline CDR1 is MNHNS and CDR2 SASEGT. The V and J ends lost 0 bases and 7 bases respectively, with 7 bases between them. This CDR3 comprises 13 residues. The CDR3 region has the DNA TGTGCCAGCAGTGAAGCGCCAAGGAACACCATATATTTT. Amino acid sequence: CASSEAPRNTIYF.